This entry lists 29 T cell receptor beta chains sequenced from one sample in a study of siplizumab effects on memory and regulatory T cells. Sequenced by immunoSEQ multiplex PCR; TCRdb stores in-frame clones only, minus some. This table has around 72,000 clones, under 95% appearing once. The sequencing sample was made of CD8+ T cells sorted from blood. These receptors were taken from a human donor in good health.

This chain connects TRBV27 to TRBJ2-7; D not certain. Trimming removed 0 bases at V and 3 bases at J, with 6 bases between. The CDR3 is 13 residues long. Germline CDR1 reads MNHEY; CDR2 reads SMNVEV (reference sequence). For the CDR3, the DNA is TGTGCCAGCAGTTTATCCTCGGTCTACGAGCAGTACTTC. Amino acids: CASSLSSVYEQYF.

This clone was seen a few times. The rearrangement joins TRBV7-6 to TRBJ2-7, with no clear D. V was pared by 2 bases and J by 4 bases, with 9 bases between. The CDR3 totals 13 residues. Germline V gives CDR1 SGHVS, CDR2 FNYEAQ. This chain's CDR3 is CASSLIGAYEQYF. As DNA, the CDR3 is TGTGCCAGCAGCTTAATCGGCGCGTACGAGCAGTACTTC.

The V and J genes are TRBV9 and TRBJ2-3; TRBD1 is a possible D gene (6 bases). The CDR3 loop spans 15 amino acids. Trimming left V 4 bases short and J 2 bases short, with 14 bases between. Germline lookup yields CDR1 SGDLS and CDR2 YYNGEE. The CDR3 loop reads CASSWGHASTDTQYF. The CDR3 DNA follows: TGTGCCAGCAGCTGGGGACATGCATCCACAGATACGCAGTATTTT. The full variable domain, in which reference TRBV9 and TRBJ2-3 provide the parts outside the CDR3, is DSGVTQTPKHLITATGQRVTLRCSPRSGDLSVYWYQQSLDQGLQFLIQYYNGEERAKGNILERFSAQQFPDLHSELNLSSLELGDSALYFCASSWGHASTDTQYFGPGTRLTVL.

This clone was seen only once. This chain uses TRBV7-9 with TRBJ2-7; 13 nucleotides align to TRBD2. This CDR3 spans 17 amino acids. The V gene end was trimmed by 5 bases and the J gene end by 4 bases; junction bases not matched to a gene: 11. Germline V gene data show CDR1 as SEHNR and CDR2 as FQNEAQ (reference sequence). CDR3 bases: TGTGCCAGCAGCCGGACTAGCGGGAGCCCGTACCCTTACGAGCAGTACTTC. Translated: CASSRTSGSPYPYEQYF.

The genes are TRBV6-5 and TRBJ1-2, with D perhaps TRBD1 (5 bases). Germline values: CDR1 MNHEY, CDR2 SVGAGI. The V gene lost 6 bases and the J gene lost 8 bases, with 16 bases spanning the gap. This CDR3 comprises 13 residues. Here the CDR3 reads CASSPGPRSGYTF. DNA of the CDR3: TGTGCCAGCAGCCCGGGACCACGTTCGGGCTACACCTTC.

The chain couples TRBV5-1 to TRBJ2-1; no clear D gene. The length of the CDR3 is 16 residues. The V end lost 4 bases, the J end lost 3 bases, and 17 bases lay between the germline ends. Germline V gene data show CDR1 as SGHRS and CDR2 as YFSETQ. DNA of the CDR3: TGCGCCAGCAGCCACGAGGACGCCCTCCGCTACAATGAGCAGTTCTTC. Amino acid sequence: CASSHEDALRYNEQFF.

The chain links TRBV2 to TRBJ2-5, with TRBD2 matching 7 bases. The ends lost 6 bases at V and 2 bases at J; junction bases unmatched: 0. The CDR3 totals 12 residues. Looked up from germline, CDR1 is SNHLY and CDR2 is FYNNEI. CDR3 DNA sequence: TGTGCCAGCAGGGGACTACAAGAGACCCAGTACTTC. Translated, it gives CASRGLQETQYF.

V gene TRBV6-4 combines with J gene TRBJ1-1; D is unresolved. This CDR3 has 12 residues. The V and J ends lost 8 bases and 0 bases respectively, with 7 bases between them. The germline CDR1 and CDR2 sequences are MRHNA and SNTAGT. CDR3 amino acids: CASPGVNTEAFF. The CDR3 nucleotides are TGTGCCAGCCCTGGGGTGAACACTGAAGCTTTCTTT.

The chain combines TRBV12-1 with TRBJ2-1; the table's TRBD1 call for D was not verified on the DNA. TRBV12-1 is annotated as a pseudogene. The CDR3 runs to 17 residues. CDR3 sequence reads: CASTNTPWATPRNEQFF. The CDR3 DNA follows: TGTGCCAGCACGAATACCCCGTGGGCTACCCCTCGCAATGAGCAGTTCTTC.

The chain is built from TRBV7-3 and TRBJ2-7; 7 positions match TRBD1. The length of the CDR3 is 17 residues. Looked up from germline, CDR1 is SGHTA and CDR2 is FQGTGA. The V gene end was trimmed by 3 bases and the J gene end by 6 bases; junction bases not matched to a gene: 17. This CDR3 reads CASSFFLRDSLLPEQYF. Written as DNA, the CDR3 is TGTGCCAGCAGCTTTTTTTTGAGGGACAGCCTCCTACCCGAGCAGTACTTC.

This rearrangement joins TRBV27 to TRBJ2-5, with D hard to call. The length of the CDR3 is 13 residues. CDR1 and CDR2 from the germline V gene are MNHEY and SMNVEV (reference sequence). V was clipped by 2 bases and J by 3 bases, with 7 bases between them. CDR3 region: CASSLLPEETQYF. The CDR3 DNA reads TGTGCCAGCAGTTTACTCCCGGAAGAGACCCAGTACTTC.

This chain links TRBV4-2 with TRBJ1-2; TRBD1 matches 9 bases. Per germline, CDR1 LGHNA and CDR2 YNFKEQ. J was trimmed by 6 bases and V by 6 bases; bases with no gene match: 8. The CDR3 spans 14 residues. CDR3 amino acids: CASREIQGANGYTF. DNA for the CDR3: TGTGCCAGCAGGGAAATACAGGGGGCGAATGGCTACACCTTC.

This chain connects TRBV5-6 to TRBJ2-1, with D possibly matching TRBD1 (6 bases). Between the trimmed V and J ends, which lost 4 bases and 0 bases, there was a span of 17 bases. The CDR3 totals 17 residues. Germline V gene data show CDR1 as SGHDT and CDR2 as YYEEEE. The CDR3 protein is CASSPDSPTLSYNEQFF. The CDR3 bases are TGTGCCAGCAGCCCGGACAGTCCTACCCTCTCCTACAATGAGCAGTTCTTC.

J is TRBJ2-7 and V is TRBV5-6; 11 nucleotides agree with TRBD2. The CDR3 totals 16 residues. In germline, CDR1 is SGHDT, CDR2 YYEEEE. J gave up 4 bases and V 0 bases, and 6 bases lay outside the gene matches. CDR3 DNA sequence: TGTGCCAGCAGCTTGGGGCTACTAGCGGGAGTTTACGAGCAGTACTTC. It is translated as CASSLGLLAGVYEQYF.

The chain joins TRBV7-9 to TRBJ2-1; 10 bases agree with TRBD2. CDR3 size: 16 residues. Germline lookup yields CDR1 SEHNR and CDR2 FQNEAQ (reference sequence). The V segment lost 3 bases and the J segment 2 bases; nucleotides outside the gene matches: 4. The CDR3 reads CASSFLAGEAYNEQFF. In DNA form, the CDR3 reads TGTGCCAGCAGCTTCCTAGCGGGAGAAGCCTACAATGAGCAGTTCTTC.

The V call is TRBV5-6, the J call TRBJ2-2, with 8 nucleotides matching TRBD1. The CDR3 runs to 15 residues. Trimming cost V 0 bases and J 5 bases; bases outside gene matches: 3. Germline-derived CDR1 and CDR2 are SGHDT and YYEEEE. The CDR3 sequence is CASSLDRTGTGELFF. Here the CDR3 DNA reads TGTGCCAGCAGCTTGGATAGGACAGGGACCGGGGAGCTGTTTTTT.

This chain connects TRBV6-5 to TRBJ2-5; tentative D call: TRBD1 (6 bases). Trimming removed 5 bases at V and 5 bases at J, with 12 bases between. Germline CDR1 is MNHEY and CDR2 is SVGAGI. The CDR3 consists of 13 residues. For the CDR3, the DNA is TGTGCCAGCAGTACAGGGATTGAGGAGACCCAGTACTTC. Translation gives CASSTGIEETQYF.

The chain employs TRBV30 and TRBJ1-1, with D uncertain. The CDR3 runs 15 residues. CDR1 is GTSNPN, CDR2 SVGIG, per germline (reference sequence). Between the trimmed V and J ends, which lost 4 bases and 3 bases, there was a span of 18 bases. The CDR3 bases are TGTGCCTGGACAGTTCCTCTCCCCCCGTACACTGAAGCTTTCTTT. Amino acids: CAWTVPLPPYTEAFF.

The V and J genes are TRBV7-9 and TRBJ1-2; D is ambiguous. This CDR3 region has 12 residues. Germline-derived CDR1 and CDR2 are SEHNR and FQNEAQ (reference sequence). Trimming took 1 base from V and 4 from J, leaving 4 bases between them. The CDR3 reads CASSLDTYGYTF. CDR3 DNA: TGTGCCAGCAGCTTAGACACCTATGGCTACACCTTC.

The CDR3 nucleotides are TGTGCCAGCAGTGTCGACTTCTTAACCTACGAGCAGTACTTC. This gives the protein CASSVDFLTYEQYF. The rearrangement links TRBV2 to TRBJ2-7; D unclear. Trimming pared 4 bases from V and 2 bases from J, leaving 12 bases between. CDR1 and CDR2 (germline): SNHLY, FYNNEI. The CDR3 totals 14 residues.

The V gene is TRBV7-9, the J gene TRBJ2-5; D not resolved. The CDR3 spans 13 residues. Germline assignment: CDR1 SEHNR and CDR2 FQNEAQ (reference sequence). Trimming removed 5 bases at V and 3 bases at J, with 10 bases between. The CDR3 coding sequence is TGTGCCAGCAGCCTAGTGATCGAAGAGACCCAGTACTTC. Translation: CASSLVIEETQYF.

The rearrangement uses TRBV14 and TRBJ1-1; D gene ambiguous. The CDR3 has 11 amino acids. The V gene's germline CDR1 is SGHDN and CDR2 FVKESK. V was pared by 2 bases and J by 8 bases, with 6 bases between. Written as DNA, the CDR3 is TGTGCCAGCAGCCAATTGACAGAAGCTTTCTTT. As protein: CASSQLTEAFF.

The chain joins TRBV5-6 to TRBJ1-2; possible D gene TRBD1, 5 bases. Germline lookup yields CDR1 SGHDT and CDR2 YYEEEE. The length of the CDR3 is 12 residues. V dropped 5 bases and J dropped 4 bases, with 9 bases sitting between them. The CDR3 DNA reads as TGTGCCAGCAGTACTACAGGCTATGGCTACACCTTC. Its protein is CASSTTGYGYTF.

The chain combines TRBV29-1 with TRBJ2-2; D may correspond to TRBD1 or TRBD2 (5 bases each). The V end was cut by 8 bases, the J end by 2 bases, with 12 bases between. The CDR3 spans 13 residues. CDR1 and CDR2 from the germline V gene are SQVTM and ANQGSEA. CDR3 in DNA: TGCAGCTACACGGGACCCAACACCGGGGAGCTGTTTTTT. It translates to CSYTGPNTGELFF.

The gene calls are TRBV7-9 and TRBJ1-1, with D unresolved. The germline V gene has CDR1 SEHNR and CDR2 FQNEAQ (reference sequence). The CDR3 is 12 amino acids. V gave up 2 bases and J gave up 4 bases, with 5 bases separating them. DNA for the CDR3: TGTGCCAGCAGCTTATCGGGCACTGAAGCTTTCTTT. Its protein product is CASSLSGTEAFF.

The gene calls are TRBV19 and TRBJ2-7; 7 bases fit TRBD1. V dropped 1 base and J dropped 0; count of bases not matched to a gene: 9. The CDR3 is 17 amino acids. Germline V gene sequence: CDR1 LNHDA, CDR2 SQIVND (reference sequence). CDR3 protein: CASSIARTGESSYEQYF. The CDR3 nucleotides read TGTGCCAGTAGTATAGCTCGAACAGGGGAATCCTCCTACGAGCAGTACTTC.

The chain uses TRBV30 and TRBJ2-2; D perhaps matches TRBD2 (5 bases). Trimming stripped 4 bases from V and 5 bases from J, with 20 bases between. Per the germline V gene, CDR1 is GTSNPN and CDR2 is SVGIG (reference sequence). This CDR3 is built from 16 residues. CDR3 DNA sequence: TGTGCCTGGACCACGTCGGTCTTTCCGGGGACCGGGGAGCTGTTTTTT. This gives the protein CAWTTSVFPGTGELFF.

This clone was counted a single time. The chain has TRBV27 and TRBJ2-7; D is uncertain. CDR1 is MNHEY and CDR2 is SMNVEV in the germline V gene (reference sequence). The CDR3 runs to 13 residues. V dropped 2 bases and J dropped 1 base, with 6 bases sitting between them. The CDR3 DNA reads TGTGCCAGCAGTTTACCAGGATCCTACGAGCAGTACTTC. Amino acids: CASSLPGSYEQYF.

This chain connects TRBV7-6 to TRBJ2-3, with a tentative D call TRBD2 (6 bases). The V end was cut by 5 bases, the J end by 0 bases, with 12 bases between. The CDR3 extends over 15 amino acids. The germline gives CDR1 SGHVS, CDR2 FNYEAQ. Written as DNA, the CDR3 is TGTGCCAGCAGCCCGGGACTCGAGAGCACAGATACGCAGTATTTT. Its protein product is CASSPGLESTDTQYF. Filled out from reference TRBV7-6 and TRBJ2-3, the complete variable domain reads GAGVSQSPRYKVTKRGQDVALRCDPISGHVSLYWYRQALGQGPEFLTYFNYEAQQDKSGLPNDRFSAERPEGSISTLTIQRTEQRDSAMYRCASSPGLESTDTQYFGPGTRLTVL.